The sequence of this TCR beta chain was determined in a study of blood T cell repertoires in COVID-19. A Seattle source enrolled patients during active infection and followed them longitudinally. Sequencing used immunoSEQ multiplex PCR; TCRdb keeps in-frame clones, though not all of them. The sample lists some 300,000 clones, less than 90% occurring once. Germline CDR1 is MDHEN and CDR2 is SYDVKM. Trimming took 5 bases from V and 7 from J; bases not matched to a gene: 10. The CDR3 runs to 15 residues. Input material: peripheral blood. The receptor was derived from a woman between 65 and 79 years old with COVID-19, enrolled during active disease. J is TRBJ1-4 and V is TRBV28, with 7 bases matching TRBD1. The CDR3 loop is CASSPPTGRLEKLFF. The CDR3 nucleotides read TGTGCCAGCAGTCCTCCGACAGGGAGGCTTGAAAAACTGTTTTTT.